This TCR beta chain was captured by sequencing in a study of PD-L1 blockade in urothelial cancer. Study overall: Blood analysis took place 3 weeks (second dose) and 6 weeks after treatment start. Median blood clonality was around 0.08, with about 81,000 unique TCRs. Study-wide results and caveats: Having blood TCR clonality under the median before treatment predicted better survival.

Measured with immunoSEQ multiplex PCR; TCRdb has only the in-frame clones, and not every one. The sample yields around 82,000 clones, roughly 84% seen once. In regard to this clone: What it binds is unknown.

CDR1 is MNHNS, CDR2 SASEGT, per germline. This CDR3 region has 15 residues. V lost 5 bases to trimming and J lost 0 bases; unmatched junction nucleotides: 2. Time point denoted: pretreatment peripheral blood. J is TRBJ2-2 and V is TRBV6-1, with 8 bases that match TRBD1. The origin of this receptor is a man between 60 and 75 years old with urothelial cancer. This material consisted of PBMCs, taken around atezolizumab (anti-PD-L1) treatment. CDR3 sequence (DNA): TGTGCCAGCAGTTGGACAGGGACGAACACCGGGGAGCTGTTTTTT. This gives the protein CASSWTGTNTGELFF.